The rows below give T cell receptor beta chains drawn from one sample of a study of T cell clonotyping in hematopoietic cell transplantation. The protocol was immunoSEQ multiplex PCR, while the TCRdb copy is restricted to in-frame clones and leaves out a portion. The sample has 65,000 to 75,000 clones, around 94% seen once. Sample: peripheral blood mononuclear cells. These receptors were obtained from a man over 45 in good health. Some clones in this sample may be carry-over from other donors' samples. CDR3s include the opening cysteine and the closing phenylalanine or tryptophan. Each record gives: CDR3 length, D gene, clone size, V gene, J gene, CDR3 DNA, CDR3 protein. D genes are given only for firm matches. Expanded clones are given a class, and other clones once, few, many or no size at all.

len: 15; d_gene: TRBD2; abundance: once; v_gene: TRBV6-1; j_gene: TRBJ2-1; CDR3nt: TGTGCCAGCAGCGTAACTAGCGGAACCTACAATGAGCAGTTCTTC; CDR3aa: CASSVTSGTYNEQFF
len: 13; d_gene: NA; abundance: NA; v_gene: TRBV9; j_gene: TRBJ2-7; CDR3nt: TGTGCCAGCAGCGTAGCCCCCAGGGACGAGCAGTACTTC; CDR3aa: CASSVAPRDEQYF
len: 12; d_gene: NA; abundance: NA; v_gene: TRBV28; j_gene: TRBJ1-2; CDR3nt: TGTGCCAGCAGCCCCAGGCCTTATGGCTACACCTTC; CDR3aa: CASSPRPYGYTF
len: 15; d_gene: NA; abundance: NA; v_gene: TRBV9; j_gene: TRBJ1-1; CDR3nt: TGTGCCAGCAGCGTAGAGGGACTGGGGAACACTGAAGCTTTCTTT; CDR3aa: CASSVEGLGNTEAFF
len: 17; d_gene: TRBD2; abundance: NA; v_gene: TRBV7-4; j_gene: TRBJ2-2; CDR3nt: TGTGCCAGCAGCTTAGAACTAGCGTTTTCGAACACCGGGGAGCTGTTTTTT; CDR3aa: CASSLELAFSNTGELFF
len: 14; d_gene: NA; abundance: NA; v_gene: TRBV2; j_gene: TRBJ2-7; CDR3nt: TGTGCCAGCAGTGAACCAGGGCCGGCCTACGAGCAGTACTTC; CDR3aa: CASSEPGPAYEQYF
len: 12; d_gene: NA; abundance: once; v_gene: TRBV28; j_gene: TRBJ1-2; CDR3nt: TGTGCCAGCAGTTTACAGGGCGGTGGCTACACCTTC; CDR3aa: CASSLQGGGYTF
len: 15; d_gene: TRBD1; abundance: NA; v_gene: TRBV7-9; j_gene: TRBJ1-2; CDR3nt: TGTGCCAGCAGCTTAGAGGGCAAGGGGGCGTCCGGCTACACCTTC; CDR3aa: CASSLEGKGASGYTF
len: 13; d_gene: NA; abundance: NA; v_gene: TRBV30; j_gene: TRBJ2-7; CDR3nt: TGTGCCTGGGGCAAGTACTCCTCCTACGAGCAGTACTTC; CDR3aa: CAWGKYSSYEQYF
len: 13; d_gene: NA; abundance: NA; v_gene: TRBV4-1; j_gene: TRBJ1-2; CDR3nt: TGCGCCAGCAGCCAAGTGGGGGGGACTGGCTACACCTTC; CDR3aa: CASSQVGGTGYTF
len: 13; d_gene: NA; abundance: once; v_gene: TRBV5-6; j_gene: TRBJ1-4; CDR3nt: TGTGCCAGCAGCTTGTACGGGAATGAAAAACTGTTTTTT; CDR3aa: CASSLYGNEKLFF
len: 13; d_gene: NA; abundance: NA; v_gene: TRBV19; j_gene: TRBJ1-2; CDR3nt: TGTGCCAGTAGTATTTCCGTGAGTTCTGGCTACACCTTC; CDR3aa: CASSISVSSGYTF
len: 16; d_gene: NA; abundance: NA; v_gene: TRBV7-2; j_gene: TRBJ1-3; CDR3nt: TGTGCCAGCAGCCCGGGGGCAATAGCTTCTGGAAACACCATATATTTT; CDR3aa: CASSPGAIASGNTIYF
len: 16; d_gene: TRBD1; abundance: NA; v_gene: TRBV28; j_gene: TRBJ1-6; CDR3nt: TGTGCCAGCAGTTTCGGTCCTCAGGGGGTTGGTTCACCCCTCCACTTT; CDR3aa: CASSFGPQGVGSPLHF
len: 14; d_gene: NA; abundance: NA; v_gene: TRBV6-5; j_gene: TRBJ1-3; CDR3nt: TGTGCCAGCAGTTATGGGGCCACGGGAAACACCATATATTTT; CDR3aa: CASSYGATGNTIYF
len: 12; d_gene: NA; abundance: NA; v_gene: TRBV6-5; j_gene: TRBJ2-4; CDR3nt: TGTGCCAGCCGGGGCCCCCAAAACATTCAGTACTTC; CDR3aa: CASRGPQNIQYF
len: 16; d_gene: TRBD1; abundance: once; v_gene: TRBV19; j_gene: TRBJ2-2; CDR3nt: TGTGCCAGTAGTATAACGGGACAGCTGAACACCGGGGAGCTGTTTTTT; CDR3aa: CASSITGQLNTGELFF
len: 13; d_gene: NA; abundance: NA; v_gene: TRBV6-5; j_gene: TRBJ2-7; CDR3nt: TGTGCCAGCAGTTACTCGAACAGCTACGAGCAGTACTTC; CDR3aa: CASSYSNSYEQYF
len: 16; d_gene: NA; abundance: NA; v_gene: TRBV19; j_gene: TRBJ1-5; CDR3nt: TGTGCCAGTAGTATAATTGGCCGTGGGCGCAATCAGCCCCAGCATTTT; CDR3aa: CASSIIGRGRNQPQHF
len: 12; d_gene: NA; abundance: NA; v_gene: TRBV2; j_gene: TRBJ1-2; CDR3nt: TGTGCCAGCAGTGGTTATACAGACAGCTACACCTTC; CDR3aa: CASSGYTDSYTF
len: 15; d_gene: TRBD1; abundance: NA; v_gene: TRBV7-3; j_gene: TRBJ2-1; CDR3nt: TGTGCCAGCAGCTTCTCCGGACAGGCCGGGAATGAGCAGTTCTTC; CDR3aa: CASSFSGQAGNEQFF
len: 14; d_gene: TRBD1; abundance: NA; v_gene: TRBV6-1; j_gene: TRBJ1-1; CDR3nt: TGTGCCAGCATTTCCGACAGGGCCGGACCTGAAGCTTTCTTT; CDR3aa: CASISDRAGPEAFF
len: 13; d_gene: TRBD2; abundance: NA; v_gene: TRBV6-6; j_gene: TRBJ2-7; CDR3nt: TGTGCCAGCCTAGCGGGAGTTCCCTACGAGCAGTACTTC; CDR3aa: CASLAGVPYEQYF
len: 15; d_gene: TRBD1; abundance: NA; v_gene: TRBV5-4; j_gene: TRBJ1-1; CDR3nt: TGTGCCAGCAGCTCTCGGACAGGAGTGAACACTGAAGCTTTCTTT; CDR3aa: CASSSRTGVNTEAFF
len: 17; d_gene: TRBD2; abundance: NA; v_gene: TRBV25-1; j_gene: TRBJ2-3; CDR3nt: TGTGCCAGCAGTGAATATCGGCTAGCGGGAGGAACAGATACGCAGTATTTT; CDR3aa: CASSEYRLAGGTDTQYF
len: 12; d_gene: NA; abundance: NA; v_gene: TRBV14; j_gene: TRBJ1-1; CDR3nt: TGTGCCAGCAGCGGCGACAGCCAAGGCAGCTATTTT; CDR3aa: CASSGDSQGSYF
len: 19; d_gene: TRBD1; abundance: NA; v_gene: TRBV27; j_gene: TRBJ1-4; CDR3nt: TGTGCCAGCAGCCGGACAGGGGGCATCGGTAGAGCAACTAATGAAAAACTGTTTTTT; CDR3aa: CASSRTGGIGRATNEKLFF
len: 16; d_gene: NA; abundance: NA; v_gene: TRBV28; j_gene: TRBJ1-1; CDR3nt: TGTGCCAGCTCGAGGGACATTCTCGCCCTGAACACTGAAGCTTTCTTT; CDR3aa: CASSRDILALNTEAFF
len: 15; d_gene: NA; abundance: NA; v_gene: TRBV7-3; j_gene: TRBJ2-3; CDR3nt: TGTGCCAGCAGCTCCACCATAAACCTGGGAGATACGCAGTATTTT; CDR3aa: CASSSTINLGDTQYF
len: 17; d_gene: NA; abundance: NA; v_gene: TRBV2; j_gene: TRBJ2-1; CDR3nt: TGTGCCAGCAGCCCTTCCGGCGGCAGGGCCTCCTACAATGAGCAGTTCTTC; CDR3aa: CASSPSGGRASYNEQFF
len: 13; d_gene: TRBD1; abundance: once; v_gene: TRBV29-1; j_gene: TRBJ1-2; CDR3nt: TGCAGCGTTGACATACAGGGGGACTATGGCTACACCTTC; CDR3aa: CSVDIQGDYGYTF